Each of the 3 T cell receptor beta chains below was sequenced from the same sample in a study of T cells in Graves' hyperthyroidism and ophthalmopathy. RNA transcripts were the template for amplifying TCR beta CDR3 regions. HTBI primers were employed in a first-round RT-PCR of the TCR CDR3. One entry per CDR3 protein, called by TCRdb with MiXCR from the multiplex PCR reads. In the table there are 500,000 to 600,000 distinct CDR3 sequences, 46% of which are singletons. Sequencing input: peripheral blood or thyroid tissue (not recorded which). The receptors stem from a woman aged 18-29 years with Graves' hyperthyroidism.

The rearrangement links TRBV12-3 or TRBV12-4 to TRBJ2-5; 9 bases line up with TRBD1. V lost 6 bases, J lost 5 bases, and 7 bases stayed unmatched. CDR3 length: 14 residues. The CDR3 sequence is CASRWDREGETQYF. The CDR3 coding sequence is TGTGCCAGCAGGTGGGACAGGGAGGGGGAGACCCAGTACTTC.

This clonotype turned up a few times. CDR3 sequence: CASSLRGSGSTDTQYF. The CDR3 region has the DNA TGTGCCAGCAGTCTCCGGGGTAGCGGGAGCACAGATACGCAGTATTTT. The rearrangement links TRBV12-3 or TRBV12-4 to TRBJ2-3, with TRBD2 matching over 7 bases. Trimming cost V 5 bases and J 0 bases; bases outside gene matches: 8. There are 16 residues in the CDR3.

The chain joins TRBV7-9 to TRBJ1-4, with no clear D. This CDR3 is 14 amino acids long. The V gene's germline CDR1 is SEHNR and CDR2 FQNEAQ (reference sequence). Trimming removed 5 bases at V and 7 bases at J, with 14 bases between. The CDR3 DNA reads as TGTGCCAGCAGCCCCTGGGAAGTTGGTGAAAAACTGTTTTTT. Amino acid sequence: CASSPWEVGEKLFF.